This record looks at one T cell receptor (beta chain) sequence and its context. The table lists this clonotype with a few counts. Its antigen remains unidentified. The sample holds no much larger clone one base away, and base qualities are not on file. The data were obtained in a study of response to subunit inactivated influenza vaccine (dated by TCRdb to between 2017 and 2018). As for the study more broadly: To follow how T cells responded to a trivalent subunit inactivated influenza vaccine, the researchers relied on deep quantitative profiling of the T cell receptor repertoire.

The library relied on RT-PCR. The sample was run on an Illumina HiSeq 2500. TCRdb trimmed the raw reads at Q25, called clones with MiXCR and kept productive beta chains. CDR3 protein duplicates are merged, each entry listing the most common genes and DNA. Present in this sample are around 300,000 distinct CDR3 sequences, approximately 23% of which were seen just once. The top ten clonotypes cover over 9% of the sample. The CDR3 sequence holds 14 residues, the cysteine and phenylalanine included. Of the read, only the CDR3 DNA is kept; its 42 bases are in frame from base 1. Via the germline V gene (reference sequence), CDR1 is SEHNR and CDR2 FQNEAQ. V trim: 4 bases; J trim: 1 base; unmatched bases: 1. Broad study findings and their caveats: The authors proposed that each seasonal influenza vaccination may bring in only a limited number of new T cells.

The chain is made from TRBV7-9 and TRBJ1-3; a stretch of 7 junction bases matches TRBD1. This specimen was PBMCs from blood, taken less than 22 months after vaccination. This sequence was found in a man aged 45 to 70 who received an inactivated influenza vaccine. Donor details come from another sample of the same person, matched by shared clones. The DNA sequence reads TGTGCCAGCAGCTCGACAGGGTCTGGAAACACCATATATTTT. Translation gives CASSSTGSGNTIYF.